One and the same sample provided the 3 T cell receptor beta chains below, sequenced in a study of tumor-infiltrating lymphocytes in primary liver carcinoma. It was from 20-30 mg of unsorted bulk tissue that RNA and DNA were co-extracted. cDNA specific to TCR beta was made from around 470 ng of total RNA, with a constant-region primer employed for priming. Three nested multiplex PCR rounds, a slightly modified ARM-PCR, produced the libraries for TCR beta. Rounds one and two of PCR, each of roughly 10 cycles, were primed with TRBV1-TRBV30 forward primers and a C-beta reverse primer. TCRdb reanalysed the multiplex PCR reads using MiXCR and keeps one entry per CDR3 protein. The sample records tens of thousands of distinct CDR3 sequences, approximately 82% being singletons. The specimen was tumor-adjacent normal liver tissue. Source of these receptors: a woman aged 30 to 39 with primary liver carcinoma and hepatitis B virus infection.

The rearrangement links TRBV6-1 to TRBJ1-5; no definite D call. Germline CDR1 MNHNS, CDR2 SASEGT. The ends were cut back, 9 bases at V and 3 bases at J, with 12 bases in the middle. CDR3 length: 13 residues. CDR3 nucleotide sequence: TGTGCCAGAGACCAGGAGTTCAATCAGCCCCAGCATTTT. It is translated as CARDQEFNQPQHF.

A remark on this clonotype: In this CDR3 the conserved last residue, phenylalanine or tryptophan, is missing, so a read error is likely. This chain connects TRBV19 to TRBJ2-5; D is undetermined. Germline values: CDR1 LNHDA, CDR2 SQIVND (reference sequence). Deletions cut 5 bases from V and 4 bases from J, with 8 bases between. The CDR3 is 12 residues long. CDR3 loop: CASSRGGETQYL. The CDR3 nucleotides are TGTGCCAGTAGTCGCGGTGGAGAGACCCAGTACTTA.

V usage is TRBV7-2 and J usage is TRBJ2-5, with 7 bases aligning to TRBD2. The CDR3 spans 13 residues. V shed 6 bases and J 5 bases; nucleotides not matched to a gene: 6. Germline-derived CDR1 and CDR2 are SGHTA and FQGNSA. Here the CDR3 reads CASRREKGETQYF. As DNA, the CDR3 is TGTGCCAGCAGGCGGGAGAAAGGGGAGACCCAGTACTTC.